This T cell receptor (beta chain) was sequenced in a study of a mutant IDH1 vaccine in newly diagnosed glioma. Study-level information: Treated patients showed a male proportion of approximately 62%, a female proportion of approximately 38%, and a mean age of roughly 40 years. Previous treatment comprised radiotherapy, temozolomide, or both, mostly both.

Measured with immunoSEQ multiplex PCR; TCRdb has only the in-frame clones, and not every one. Of about 54,000 clones detected, about 82% appear once; the ten largest clones hold under 20%. As to time point: baseline, week 1 (first vaccination visit). Sample treatment: pre-vaccination baseline after standard-of-care therapy. CDR1 and CDR2 (germline): LNHDA, SQIVND (reference sequence). V lost 3 bases and J 6 bases, leaving 7 bases between the germline ends. This CDR3 has 12 residues. The chain has TRBV19 and TRBJ2-3; D unclear. The receptor was isolated from a man in his late teens or twenties with glioma. Sequences were derived from PBMCs, sampled from a glioma patient treated with radiotherapy, temozolomide or both. CDR3 amino acids: CASSINGDTQYF. The DNA for the CDR3 is TGTGCCAGTAGTATCAACGGGGATACGCAGTATTTT. Full variable domain (missing parts from reference TRBV19 and TRBJ2-3): DGGITQSPKYLFRKEGQNVTLSCEQNLNHDAMYWYRQDPGQGLRLIYYSQIVNDFQKGDIAEGYSVSREKKESFPLTVTSAQKNPTAFYLCASSINGDTQYFGPGTRLTVL.